A single sample gave rise to the 9 T cell receptor beta chains below, sequenced in a study of beta chain features in type 1 diabetes. Study-wide points: TCRB CDR3 length was moderately but significantly reduced in all four CD4+ subsets of Type 1 diabetes patients.

The study reverse transcribed the entire isolated RNA, so it sequenced expressed TCRB transcripts. Sequenced by immunoSEQ multiplex PCR; TCRdb stores in-frame clones only, minus some. The repertoire holds around 310,000 clones, around an eighth seen once, with about 0.016% in the top ten. Antigens for these TCRs are unknown. The specimen sequenced was naive CD4+ T cells from blood. Source of these receptors: a young woman with type 1 diabetes.

This sequence joins TRBV5-1 and TRBJ2-3; a possible D gene is TRBD1 (6 bases). The germline V gene has CDR1 SGHRS and CDR2 YFSETQ. The CDR3 is 13 residues long. The germline V and J ends were trimmed by 5 bases and 2 bases, with 9 bases remaining between them. The CDR3 coding sequence is TGCGCCAGCAGACGGACAGTCACAGATACGCAGTATTTT. Its protein is CASRRTVTDTQYF.

The CDR3 nucleotides are TGTGCCTGGAGCCTTCGGGGTAGCGGAATAAGCTCCTACGAGCAGTACTTC. It specifies CAWSLRGSGISSYEQYF. The gene calls are TRBV30 and TRBJ2-7, with a tentative D call TRBD2 (6 bases). CDR1 GTSNPN and CDR2 SVGIG come from the germline V gene (reference sequence). V shed 3 bases and J shed 0 bases, with 21 bases lying between them. The CDR3 has 17 amino acids.

This clone was detected a few times. This chain links TRBV19 with TRBJ1-1; no reliable D call. The CDR3 length is 13 residues. V was clipped by 7 bases and J by 3 bases, with 12 bases between them. CDR1 and CDR2 from the germline V gene are LNHDA and SQIVND (reference sequence). The CDR3 loop reads CASNDWRDTEAFF. The CDR3, as DNA: TGTGCCAGTAACGACTGGCGGGACACTGAAGCTTTCTTT.

The table lists this clone with a count of one. V usage is TRBV5-4 and J usage is TRBJ1-1; 11 bases are a match to TRBD1. Germline V gene lookup returns CDR1 SGHNT and CDR2 YYREEE (reference sequence). This CDR3 region has 15 residues. Losses at the gene ends were 2 bases for V and 5 bases for J; bases not matched to a gene: 5. CDR3 bases: TGTGCCAGCAGCTTACTGGGACAGGGGGGAACTGAAGCTTTCTTT. It is translated as CASSLLGQGGTEAFF.

V usage is TRBV27 and J usage is TRBJ2-5; 7 bases align to TRBD1. The CDR3 spans 13 residues. Trimming at V came to 7 bases and at J to 4 bases, leaving 6 bases not matched to a gene. CDR1 is MNHEY and CDR2 is SMNVEV in the germline V gene (reference sequence). In nucleotides, the CDR3 is TGTGCCAGCATGAGGGGGCATGGAGAGACCCAGTACTTC. This sequence encodes CASMRGHGETQYF.

This clone was counted a few times. The chain joins TRBV5-4 to TRBJ2-5; D remains unclear. This CDR3 is 14 amino acids long. The germline V gene encodes CDR1 SGHNT and CDR2 YYREEE (reference sequence). V lost 4 bases to trimming and J lost 5 bases, with 15 bases between them. In nucleotides, the CDR3 is TGTGCCAGCAGCCCCGAGAGGTTGAAGGAGACCCAGTACTTC. Translated, it gives CASSPERLKETQYF.

The CDR3 nucleotides are TGCGCCAGCAGCTCCGGACAGGGTATCGGCACAGATACGCAGTATTTT. Translated: CASSSGQGIGTDTQYF. The chain combines TRBV5-1 with TRBJ2-3; 8 bases agree with TRBD1. Germline CDR1 reads SGHRS; CDR2 reads YFSETQ. V was pared by 3 bases and J by 1 base, with 7 bases of the junction left unmatched. This CDR3 comprises 16 residues.

This clone was found many times. The same CDR3 arises from other DNA sequences in this sample as well. J is TRBJ2-5 and V is TRBV29-1; D is perhaps TRBD2 (5 bases). The CDR3 has 12 residues. Germline V gene data show CDR1 as SQVTM and CDR2 as ANQGSEA. Trimming removed 3 bases at V and 4 bases at J, with 9 bases between. The chain's CDR3 is CSVEYSGETQYF. CDR3 nucleotides: TGCAGCGTTGAGTACAGCGGAGAGACCCAGTACTTC. The full variable domain, in which reference TRBV29-1 and TRBJ2-5 provide the parts outside the CDR3, is SAVISQKPSRDICQRGTSLTIQCQVDSQVTMMFWYRQQPGQSLTLIATANQGSEATYESGFVIDKFPISRPNLTFSTLTVSNMSPEDSSIYLCSVEYSGETQYFGPGTRLLVL.

V gene TRBV6-5 combines with J gene TRBJ2-6, with 7 bases lining up with TRBD2. CDR3 length: 15 amino acids. Germline V gives CDR1 MNHEY, CDR2 SVGAGI. V trimming: 5 bases; J trimming: 2 bases; junction bases outside the gene matches: 3. CDR3 sequence (DNA): TGTGCCAGCAGTCGGGGGGTTCCTGGGGCCAACGTCCTGACTTTC. It translates to CASSRGVPGANVLTF.